This TCR beta chain was found in a study of shared clonotypes between healthy human individuals. A word on this clone: The same CDR3 arises from other DNA sequences in this sample as well.

The CDR3 covers 14 residues. CDR1 and CDR2 (germline): MDHEN, SYDVKM. Trimming shortened V by 6 bases and J by 4 bases, and 15 bases separated the two germline ends. Profiled with immunoSEQ multiplex PCR; TCRdb holds only in-frame clones, not every one. The data hold about 1.5 million clones, with 95% to 97% observed a single time. This receptor was identified in a man in his thirties or forties in good health. The rearrangement links TRBV28 to TRBJ2-5, with D uncertain. Sequencing used naive CD4+ T cells sorted from blood. Subset here: CD45RA+ positively selected. CDR3 coding DNA: TGTGCCAGCAGCCCACAAGGAGCTGGAGAGACCCAGTACTTC. It is translated as CASSPQGAGETQYF.